This entry lists 30 T cell receptor beta chains sequenced from one sample in a study of blood T cell repertoires in COVID-19. Profiled with immunoSEQ multiplex PCR; TCRdb holds only in-frame clones, not every one. The table lists about 180,000 clones, about 88% of them singletons, with about 1.9% in the top ten. The sequencing sample was made of peripheral blood. Source of these receptors: a young man who had recovered from COVID-19.

The chain is built from TRBV4-3 and TRBJ1-2, with 9 bases lining up with TRBD1. The CDR3 is 15 residues long. Looked up from germline, CDR1 is LGHNA and CDR2 is YSLEER. J gave up 8 bases and V 4 bases, and 11 bases lay outside the gene matches. The CDR3 DNA sequence: TGCGCCAGCAGCCCCCGGACAGGGGACCTGGTAGGCTACACCTTC. This translates into CASSPRTGDLVGYTF.

This sequence joins TRBV7-9 and TRBJ1-3, with TRBD1 as a possible D gene (6 bases). The CDR3 length is 18 residues. Deletions cut 2 bases from V and 4 bases from J, with 21 bases between. Per germline, CDR1 SEHNR and CDR2 FQNEAQ (reference sequence). The CDR3 region has the DNA TGTGCCAGCAGCTTAATGCGCGGTGGGGGCGCGGCAGGAAACACCATATATTTT. Protein product: CASSLMRGGGAAGNTIYF.

The chain uses TRBV7-9 and TRBJ2-3; 8 bases align to TRBD1. Per the germline V gene, CDR1 is SEHNR and CDR2 is FQNEAQ (reference sequence). There are 14 residues in the CDR3. The V segment lost 2 bases and the J segment 4 bases; nucleotides outside the gene matches: 2. The CDR3 loop reads CASSLQGASDTQYF. Here the CDR3 DNA reads TGTGCCAGCAGCTTACAGGGGGCTTCAGATACGCAGTATTTT.

The chain is built from TRBV28 and TRBJ2-6; 7 nucleotides align to TRBD1. This CDR3 region has 17 residues. Germline V lookup: CDR1 MDHEN, CDR2 SYDVKM. Trimming removed 10 bases from V and 0 bases from J; junction bases left unmatched: 12. The CDR3 loop is CATLLYRGRSGANVLTF. CDR3 nucleotide sequence: TGTGCCACCCTCCTTTACAGGGGACGCTCTGGGGCCAACGTCCTGACTTTC.

This clone occurred a few times. The V gene is TRBV5-4, the J gene TRBJ1-1; D not certain. V was shortened by 5 bases and J by 0 bases, with 20 bases between the two germline ends. The CDR3 extends over 17 amino acids. CDR1 SGHNT and CDR2 YYREEE come from the germline V gene (reference sequence). The CDR3 loop is CASRRLGRGSLNTEAFF. CDR3 in DNA: TGTGCCAGCAGACGACTGGGCCGGGGATCTTTGAACACTGAAGCTTTCTTT.

The count of this clone is one. The J gene is TRBJ1-2, the V gene TRBV12-3 or TRBV12-4; D uncertain. Trimming cost V 7 bases and J 4 bases, with 7 bases left between them. This CDR3 comprises 11 residues. The CDR3 is CASTPGYGYTF. CDR3 nucleotide sequence: TGTGCCAGCACCCCAGGCTATGGCTACACCTTC.

The rearrangement links TRBV7-2 to TRBJ2-7; D perhaps matches TRBD2 (6 bases). CDR3 length equals 15 residues. The V gene's germline CDR1 is SGHTA and CDR2 FQGNSA. V lost 0 bases and J lost 6, with 15 bases in between. The chain's CDR3 is CASSLAGLTLREQYF. The CDR3 DNA reads as TGTGCCAGCAGCTTAGCGGGACTGACACTTCGCGAGCAGTACTTC. Looking up the rest from reference TRBV7-2 and TRBJ2-7 gives the full variable domain: GAGVSQSPSNKVTEKGKDVELRCDPISGHTALYWYRQSLGQGLEFLIYFQGNSAPDKSGLPSDRFSAERTGGSVSTLTIQRTQQEDSAVYLCASSLAGLTLREQYFGPGTRLTVT.

The V and J genes are TRBV27 and TRBJ1-3, with a weak D call TRBD1 (5 bases). CDR1 is MNHEY and CDR2 is SMNVEV in the germline V gene (reference sequence). This CDR3 comprises 16 residues. Trimming took 5 bases from V and 3 from J, leaving 17 bases between them. The CDR3 region is CASSPIQTAIGNTIYF. CDR3 nucleotides: TGTGCCAGCAGTCCAATCCAGACAGCAATTGGAAACACCATATATTTT.

This clone has a single count. This chain connects TRBV7-9 to TRBJ2-7, with D possibly matching TRBD2 (6 bases). Germline CDR1 is SEHNR and CDR2 is FQNEAQ (reference sequence). There are 16 residues in the CDR3. Trimming left V 0 bases short and J 2 bases short, with 14 bases between. In nucleotides, the CDR3 is TGTGCCAGCAGCTTAGCGGGGAGGACGGTACCCTACGAGCAGTACTTC. This gives the protein CASSLAGRTVPYEQYF.

The V gene is TRBV19, the J gene TRBJ2-7; D perhaps matches TRBD1 (6 bases). Per germline, CDR1 LNHDA and CDR2 SQIVND (reference sequence). This CDR3 is built from 16 residues. Trimming cost V 4 bases and J 7 bases, with 23 bases left between them. DNA for the CDR3: TGTGCCAGTAGTAGGGACACTACCTTTAACTACGTAGAGCAGTACTTC. Translation: CASSRDTTFNYVEQYF.

In its sample, this clone was seen a few times. The CDR3 DNA reads TGTGCCAGCAAACTCTCTAGTTCATTCACAGATACGCAGTATTTT. It translates to CASKLSSSFTDTQYF. The chain carries TRBV27 and TRBJ2-3, with D uncertain. Per germline, CDR1 MNHEY and CDR2 SMNVEV (reference sequence). The CDR3 is 15 amino acids. With 7 bases removed from V and 2 bases from J, the gap between germline ends came to 16 bases.

The rearrangement joins TRBV5-6 to TRBJ2-1; TRBD2 matches 8 bases. The germline CDR1 and CDR2 sequences are SGHDT and YYEEEE. There are 17 residues in the CDR3. The ends lost 2 bases at V and 0 bases at J; junction bases unmatched: 7. The chain's CDR3 is CASSFRTSWSSYNEQFF. The CDR3 bases are TGTGCCAGCAGCTTCCGGACTAGCTGGAGCTCCTACAATGAGCAGTTCTTC.

The gene calls are TRBV13 and TRBJ1-1; D is ambiguous. CDR3 length: 13 amino acids. CDR1 and CDR2 from the germline V gene are PRHDT and FYEKMQ (reference sequence). V was pared by 1 base and J by 3 bases, with 6 bases between. The CDR3 loop reads CASSLARDTEAFF. CDR3 in DNA: TGTGCCAGCAGCTTAGCACGGGACACTGAAGCTTTCTTT.

The chain recombines TRBV28 with TRBJ1-2; D is uncertain. This CDR3 is 14 amino acids long. Germline V lookup: CDR1 MDHEN, CDR2 SYDVKM. The V and J ends lost 6 bases and 0 bases respectively, with 11 bases between them. The CDR3 DNA sequence: TGTGCCAGCAGCTCTCTGGGAGCTAACTATGGCTACACCTTC. Amino acid sequence: CASSSLGANYGYTF.

The V and J genes are TRBV4-3 and TRBJ2-7; D remains unclear. Trimming took off 1 base at V and 4 bases at J, with 8 bases between the two ends. Germline V gene lookup returns CDR1 LGHNA and CDR2 YSLEER. CDR3 length: 13 amino acids. The CDR3: CASSQAIGYEQYF. Written as DNA, the CDR3 is TGCGCCAGCAGCCAAGCAATCGGTTACGAGCAGTACTTC.

For this clone: Germline is not matched at one junction end, which may reflect a read error. The chain employs TRBV7-2 and TRBJ2-7; 12 bases align to TRBD2. Germline loops: CDR1 SGHTA, CDR2 FQGNSA. This CDR3 region has 15 residues. CDR3 sequence reads: CASSLAGGTHYEQYF. CDR3 nucleotides: TGTGCCAGCAGCCTAGCGGGAGGGACTCACTACGAGCAGTACTTC.

The chain couples TRBV5-4 to TRBJ2-1; 8 bases are a match to TRBD2. This CDR3 spans 15 amino acids. Germline V gene sequence: CDR1 SGHNT, CDR2 YYREEE (reference sequence). Losses at the gene ends were 6 bases for V and 5 bases for J; bases not matched to a gene: 10. DNA for the CDR3: TGTGCCAGCACCGACGGGACTAGTCGCCACAATGAGCAGTTCTTC. Translation: CASTDGTSRHNEQFF.

In DNA, the CDR3 is TGTGCCAGCAGCTCGGGACAGGACTATGGCTACACCTTC. It codes for CASSSGQDYGYTF. The gene calls are TRBV7-2 and TRBJ1-2; TRBD1 matches 8 bases. The CDR3 is 13 amino acids. Germline V CDR1 and CDR2: SGHTA, FQGNSA. V shed 4 bases and J 3 bases; nucleotides not matched to a gene: 1.

The sample holds one count of this clone. The chain joins TRBV5-1 to TRBJ2-5; 10 bases match TRBD2. The CDR3 is made up of 15 amino acids. CDR1 SGHRS and CDR2 YFSETQ come from the germline V gene. The trim removed 0 bases at V and 5 bases at J, leaving 4 bases unmatched. The chain's CDR3 is CASSLGTSGKETQYF. The CDR3 DNA reads TGCGCCAGCAGCTTGGGAACTAGCGGGAAGGAGACCCAGTACTTC. The full variable domain, its missing parts supplied by reference TRBV5-1 and TRBJ2-5, is KAGVTQTPRYLIKTRGQQVTLSCSPISGHRSVSWYQQTPGQGLQFLFEYFSETQRNKGNFPGRFSGRQFSNSRSEMNVSTLELGDSALYLCASSLGTSGKETQYFGPGTRLLVL.

CDR3 in amino acids: CASSQDSYYEQYF. Here the CDR3 DNA reads TGCGCCAGCAGCCAAGATTCGTATTACGAGCAGTACTTC. The genes are TRBV4-3 and TRBJ2-7; D is unresolved. V was clipped by 0 bases and J by 4 bases, with 7 bases between them. This CDR3 is 13 amino acids long. CDR1 and CDR2 (germline): LGHNA, YSLEER.

This chain joins TRBV28 and TRBJ2-1, with TRBD2 matching over 7 bases. Germline V gene data show CDR1 as MDHEN and CDR2 as SYDVKM. The CDR3 spans 16 residues. Trimming at V came to 3 bases and at J to 1 base, leaving 6 bases not matched to a gene. In DNA, the CDR3 is TGTGCCAGCAGTTTTGCCCTAGCGGAGTCCTACAATGAGCAGTTCTTC. This gives the protein CASSFALAESYNEQFF.

This clone was seen a handful of times. The chain is built from TRBV18 and TRBJ2-7; D may be TRBD1 (6 bases). The ends were cut back, 3 bases at V and 4 bases at J, with 13 bases in the middle. Germline V CDR1 and CDR2: KGHSH, LQKENI. The CDR3 has 14 amino acids. The DNA for the CDR3 is TGTGCCAGCTCACCGTTTGGGGGCTTGTACGAGCAGTACTTC. This sequence encodes CASSPFGGLYEQYF.

The V call is TRBV10-1, the J call TRBJ2-1; D possibly corresponds to TRBD2 (5 bases). V was cut by 5 bases and J by 2 bases, with 10 bases left in between. The CDR3 contains 14 residues. Germline loops: CDR1 WNHNN, CDR2 SYGVQD (reference sequence). Here the CDR3 reads CASSRENTYNEQFF. CDR3 bases: TGCGCCAGCAGTCGGGAAAACACCTACAATGAGCAGTTCTTC.

This clone occurred once. V gene TRBV7-9 combines with J gene TRBJ2-3; 11 bases are a match to TRBD2. The CDR3 has 16 amino acids. After removal of 3 bases from V and 3 bases from J, the junction contained 5 bases not matched to a gene. In germline, CDR1 is SEHNR, CDR2 FQNEAQ (reference sequence). CDR3 sequence (DNA): TGTGCCAGCAGCTTTATTCTAGCGGGAGGAACAGATACGCAGTATTTT. Translation gives CASSFILAGGTDTQYF.

The chain recombines TRBV4-3 with TRBJ2-2, with 7 bases aligning to TRBD1. Germline CDR1 and CDR2: LGHNA and YSLEER. This CDR3 comprises 15 residues. Trimming removed 3 bases from V and 3 bases from J; junction bases left unmatched: 4. Written as DNA, the CDR3 is TGCGCCAGCAGCCAGAACAGGGGATACACCGGGGAGCTGTTTTTT. Protein: CASSQNRGYTGELFF.

The CDR3 loop reads CASSFDRLTAEAFF. For the CDR3, the DNA is TGCGCCAGCAGTTTCGACAGGCTTACCGCGGAAGCTTTCTTT. The rearrangement uses TRBV5-1 and TRBJ1-1; maybe TRBD1 (6 bases). V was cut by 5 bases and J by 8 bases, with 19 bases left in between. Germline V CDR1 and CDR2: SGHRS, YFSETQ. The CDR3 is 14 residues long.

The chain recombines TRBV19 with TRBJ2-2, with D tentatively TRBD1 (6 bases). The germline CDR1 and CDR2 sequences are LNHDA and SQIVND (reference sequence). This CDR3 region has 19 residues. Trimming stripped 8 bases from V and 0 bases from J, with 25 bases between. The CDR3 loop is CASSNSSTGFKTNTGELFF. As DNA, the CDR3 is TGTGCCAGTTCTAATTCCAGTACAGGGTTTAAGACGAACACCGGGGAGCTGTTTTTT.

The V gene is TRBV7-8, the J gene TRBJ2-1; 11 bases line up with TRBD1. CDR3 length: 16 amino acids. V shed 2 bases and J 8 bases; nucleotides not matched to a gene: 8. From germline, CDR1 is SGHVS and CDR2 FQNEAQ. CDR3 loop: CASSLRTGGLTDEQFF. CDR3 bases: TGTGCCAGCAGCTTAAGGACAGGGGGCCTTACGGATGAGCAGTTCTTC.

This chain joins TRBV7-8 and TRBJ2-3, with TRBD1 identical over 10 bases. Germline loops: CDR1 SGHVS, CDR2 FQNEAQ. V shed 1 base and J 4 bases; nucleotides not matched to a gene: 8. The CDR3 spans 17 residues. The CDR3 DNA reads as TGTGCCAGCAGCTTAGGGACAGGGGGAGCGTGGGCAGATACGCAGTATTTT. Translating it yields CASSLGTGGAWADTQYF.

The genes are TRBV7-2 and TRBJ2-1; TRBD2 matches at 15 bases. V shed 5 bases and J 9 bases; nucleotides not matched to a gene: 8. CDR1 is SGHTA, CDR2 FQGNSA, per germline. This CDR3 region has 16 residues. The CDR3 DNA reads TGTGCCAGCAGCCCTCCGGGACTAGCGGGAGGAAGTGAGCAGTTCTTC. As protein: CASSPPGLAGGSEQFF. The whole variable domain, remainder taken from reference TRBV7-2 and TRBJ2-1, is GAGVSQSPSNKVTEKGKDVELRCDPISGHTALYWYRQSLGQGLEFLIYFQGNSAPDKSGLPSDRFSAERTGGSVSTLTIQRTQQEDSAVYLCASSPPGLAGGSEQFFGPGTRLTVL.